This T cell receptor beta chain was found in a study of T cells in Graves' hyperthyroidism and ophthalmopathy. Looking at the study overall: Blood was drawn when the patient was first diagnosed and still untreated. Study findings and constraints: Ophthalmopathy, as predicted by the model, came a median about seven months after the prediction. Using 13 V-J features, a model discriminated ophthalmopathy from stable hyperthyroidism.

These patients, aged 18 to 65, had recently diagnosed hyperthyroidism lasting under 2 months. From RNA transcripts, TCR beta CDR3 regions were amplified. The TCR CDR3 first-round RT-PCR relied on the HTBI primer set. Using its own MiXCR run on the multiplex PCR reads, TCRdb lists one record per CDR3 protein. The data show around 400,000 distinct CDR3 sequences, approximately 13% seen once. Germline V CDR1 and CDR2: SGHAT, FQNNGV. This CDR3 is 13 amino acids long. Between the trimmed V and J ends, which lost 8 bases and 3 bases, there was a span of 14 bases. This clonotype was detected many times. The antigen is undetermined.

The sequenced sample consisted of blood. The chain couples TRBV11-2 to TRBJ2-7, with D possibly TRBD2 on 5 matching bases. This receptor was taken from a woman aged 18-29 years with Graves' hyperthyroidism. The CDR3 DNA reads as TGTGCCAGCGGAGGACTTTGGGGCTACGAGCAGTACTTC. Its protein is CASGGLWGYEQYF. Combining the CDR3 with reference TRBV11-2 and TRBJ2-7 gives the whole variable domain EAGVAQSPRYKIIEKRQSVAFWCNPISGHATLYWYQQILGQGPKLLIQFQNNGVVDDSQLPKDRFSAERLKGVDSTLKIQPAKLEDSAVYLCASGGLWGYEQYFGPGTRLTVT.